This T cell receptor beta chain was sequenced in a study of T cells after posttransplantation cyclophosphamide (dated by TCRdb to the mid-2010s). Looking at the study overall: Using TRB sequencing, the study followed how the T cell repertoire reconstituted after myeloablative bone marrow transplantation in which posttransplantation cyclophosphamide served as GVHD prophylaxis. In 3 patients, TRB sequencing was also performed on up to 3 more blood samples taken 2 to 5.2 years after transplant, and in a handful of patients, pretransplant blood was also TRB-sequenced. Samples from around 40 PTCy-treated patients and fewer than 20 related bone marrow donors of those patients were subjected to antigen receptor sequencing. Public TRB sequences were searched against a database of over 3,500 sequences associated with responses to pathogens, tumor antigens, self-antigens and alloantigens. Blood from all 34 PTCy patients who had 1-year posttransplant specimens underwent TRB sequencing. Because TRA and TRB clonality correlated tightly in 9 samples, the subsequent TCR analyses were limited to TRB only. The research as a whole found: The TRB repertoires of T cells infiltrating skin or GI tract showed only limited overlap with the TRB repertoires of T cells in blood. Donor-recipient similarity was low at 1-2 months but increased during the first year, and donor CD8+ memory clones often dominated later blood repertoires. Across 45 to 50 patients, TRB clonality was highly associated with recipient CMV seropositivity and CMV reactivation, and PTCy diversity was similar to diversity in CNI/methotrexate controls.

Genomic DNA was the input for TRB sequencing, which was run either with the immunoSEQ assay at survey resolution or with the hsTCRB kit. The paper's processing steps were these. The immunoSEQ software handled initial read processing, and the LymphoSeq R package was used for repertoire analyses. Clonality was computed as 1 minus normalized Shannon entropy, and a Gini coefficient was also calculated for each TRB dataset. Phenotypes of unsorted samples were inferred by mapping TRB sequences from sorted subsets of the recipient or donor onto the same recipient's unsorted samples. The clones in this table, taken by TCRdb from immuneACCESS, are in-frame only. Not every clone is retained; where verified, under half of the shortfall comes from an unresolved V gene, and the cause of the rest is unknown. The V and J calls and clone size come from that table; D and trimming were worked out from the DNA. For this sample the table gives 50,000 to 60,000 clones, of which roughly 94% were detected only once. 2.5% to 3% of the sample is held by the ten biggest clonotypes.

Comments on this clone: Its specific antigen is unknown. Per-nucleotide qualities are absent, and no much larger clonotype sits a single base away.

On the day of marrow donation, related bone marrow donors gave peripheral blood samples. Mononuclear cells from peripheral blood and bone marrow were separated by Ficoll-Hypaque density centrifugation and then cryopreserved. Trimming at the junction amounts to 3 bases on V and 0 bases on J, and the germline ends lie 6 bases apart. Spanning cysteine to phenylalanine, the CDR3 consists of 14 amino acids. Here the CDR3 DNA is all that survives: 42 bases in frame from base 1. CDR1 and CDR2, per the germline V gene (reference sequence), are MNHEY and SMNVEV. The chain employs TRBV27 and TRBJ2-1; the D gene lacks a confident call. Source material: PBMCs. The clonotype originates from a woman under 40 in good health and a related stem cell transplant donor. CDR3 reads: CASSFRSSYNEQFF. Read as DNA, the sequence is TGTGCCAGCAGTTTTAGGAGCTCCTACAATGAGCAGTTCTTC.